Following are 28 T cell receptor beta chains from one sample sequenced in a study of cytomegalovirus exposure and HLA in healthy donors. Libraries were prepared by immunoSEQ multiplex PCR; TCRdb keeps only in-frame clonotypes and omits some of them. The repertoire has more than 95,000 clones, about 91% of them found once; the top ten carry 1.5% to 2%. The sequencing sample was made of PBMCs. The receptors shown here come from a man aged 18 to 30 in good health and CMV-seronegative.

V gene TRBV7-7 combines with J gene TRBJ2-7; 8 bases align to TRBD1. V shed 1 base and J 6 bases; nucleotides not matched to a gene: 14. This CDR3 spans 17 amino acids. CDR1 and CDR2 from the germline V gene are SSHAT and FNYEAQ (reference sequence). This CDR3 is CASSLGTGLGILSEQYF. CDR3 bases: TGTGCCAGCAGCTTAGGGACAGGGTTAGGTATCCTGTCCGAGCAGTACTTC.

The chain carries TRBV18 and TRBJ2-2; TRBD1 aligns across 9 bases. V lost 1 base to trimming and J lost 2 bases; unmatched junction nucleotides: 5. The CDR3 covers 17 residues. Germline V gives CDR1 KGHSH, CDR2 LQKENI. Here the CDR3 reads CASSPRRDRANTGELFF. The CDR3 nucleotides are TGTGCCAGCTCACCACGTCGGGACAGGGCTAACACCGGGGAGCTGTTTTTT.

The rearrangement joins TRBV28 to TRBJ1-5; the D is unclear. Trimming removed 5 bases from V and 6 bases from J, with 11 bases in between. The CDR3 covers 13 residues. Germline V lookup: CDR1 MDHEN, CDR2 SYDVKM. The CDR3 DNA follows: TGTGCCAGCAGTCCTGATACAATTCAGCCCCAGCATTTT. As protein: CASSPDTIQPQHF. The full variable domain, completed using reference TRBV28 and TRBJ1-5, is DVKVTQSSRYLVKRTGEKVFLECVQDMDHENMFWYRQDPGLGLRLIYFSYDVKMKEKGDIPEGYSVSREKKERFSLILESASTNQTSMYLCASSPDTIQPQHFGDGTRLSIL.

This sequence joins TRBV29-1 and TRBJ2-1; 13 nucleotides align to TRBD2. There are 16 residues in the CDR3. CDR1 SQVTM and CDR2 ANQGSEA come from the germline V gene. V trimming: 6 bases; J trimming: 2 bases; junction bases outside the gene matches: 7. The CDR3 sequence: CSVRTSGSSPYNEQFF. The CDR3 DNA sequence: TGCAGCGTACGGACTAGCGGGAGTAGTCCCTACAATGAGCAGTTCTTC.

V usage is TRBV4-3 and J usage is TRBJ1-2, with TRBD1 identical over 7 bases. V was pared by 4 bases and J by 5 bases, with 7 bases of the junction left unmatched. CDR1 and CDR2 from the germline V gene are LGHNA and YSLEER. This CDR3 has 14 amino acids. This CDR3 reads CASSLYQGEYGYTF. The CDR3 DNA reads as TGCGCCAGCAGCCTCTACCAGGGGGAGTATGGCTACACCTTC.

The CDR3 loop reads CASSGTSGEKETQYF. CDR3 coding DNA: TGTGCCAGCAGTGGGACTAGCGGAGAAAAAGAGACCCAGTACTTC. The chain combines TRBV25-1 with TRBJ2-5; 10 bases fit TRBD2. With 4 bases clipped from V and 3 bases from J, the junction kept 5 bases outside the gene matches. CDR3 length: 15 residues. Germline V lookup: CDR1 MGHDK, CDR2 SYGVNS. The entire variable domain, with the rest obtained from reference TRBV25-1 and TRBJ2-5, is as follows: EADIYQTPRYLVIGTGKKITLECSQTMGHDKMYWYQQDPGMELHLIHYSYGVNSTEKGDLSSESTVSRIRTEHFPLTLESARPSHTSQYLCASSGTSGEKETQYFGPGTRLLVL.

The chain links TRBV5-1 to TRBJ2-1; D is ambiguous. Per the germline V gene, CDR1 is SGHRS and CDR2 is YFSETQ. CDR3 size: 14 residues. The V gene lost 0 bases and the J gene lost 4 bases, with 8 bases spanning the gap. CDR3 protein: CASSLEARYNEQFF. The CDR3 nucleotides are TGCGCCAGCAGCTTGGAAGCTAGGTACAATGAGCAGTTCTTC.

The gene calls are TRBV7-9 and TRBJ2-5; D is uncertain. The V gene lost 5 bases and the J gene lost 5 bases, with 12 bases spanning the gap. Germline V gene sequence: CDR1 SEHNR, CDR2 FQNEAQ (reference sequence). There are 13 residues in the CDR3. The CDR3 loop reads CASSKPGGETQYF. The CDR3 DNA sequence: TGTGCCAGCAGCAAACCGGGTGGGGAGACCCAGTACTTC.

In this sample, this clone turned up a few times. This rearrangement joins TRBV6-1 to TRBJ2-3, with 10 bases identical to TRBD2. Germline CDR1 MNHNS, CDR2 SASEGT. Germline trimming cut 5 bases from V and 4 bases from J; bases unmatched to any gene: 6. This CDR3 has 15 amino acids. Here the CDR3 DNA reads TGTGCCAGCAGTAATTTTCTAGCGGGGGCAGATACGCAGTATTTT. It codes for CASSNFLAGADTQYF.

V and J are TRBV18 and TRBJ1-5; TRBD1 agrees at 8 bases. CDR1 is KGHSH and CDR2 is LQKENI in the germline V gene. Trimming took 5 bases from V and 5 from J; bases not matched to a gene: 11. This CDR3 has 16 amino acids. Here the CDR3 reads CASSSYGQGSYQPQHF. The CDR3, as DNA: TGTGCCAGCTCATCCTATGGACAGGGCTCGTATCAGCCCCAGCATTTT.

The genes are TRBV7-2 and TRBJ2-7; D is uncertain. Germline V gives CDR1 SGHTA, CDR2 FQGNSA. V lost 5 bases and J 6 bases, leaving 11 bases between the germline ends. CDR3 length: 12 amino acids. The CDR3 region is CASSHPVGEQYF. CDR3 coding DNA: TGTGCCAGCAGCCATCCGGTTGGCGAGCAGTACTTC. Full variable domain (rest looked up from reference TRBV7-2 and TRBJ2-7): GAGVSQSPSNKVTEKGKDVELRCDPISGHTALYWYRQSLGQGLEFLIYFQGNSAPDKSGLPSDRFSAERTGGSVSTLTIQRTQQEDSAVYLCASSHPVGEQYFGPGTRLTVT.

The chain couples TRBV5-1 to TRBJ1-4, with a tentative D call TRBD1 (5 bases). V lost 4 bases and J lost 4, with 17 bases in between. Per germline, CDR1 SGHRS and CDR2 YFSETQ. The CDR3 covers 16 residues. CDR3 DNA sequence: TGCGCCAGCAGCCCCAACTCCGGGCAGGGTAATGAAAAACTGTTTTTT. This translates into CASSPNSGQGNEKLFF.

The J gene is TRBJ2-5, the V gene TRBV28, with 10 bases fitting TRBD2. Germline V CDR1 and CDR2: MDHEN, SYDVKM. This CDR3 region has 15 residues. Unmatched junction bases numbered 10, after V lost 5 bases and J lost 7 bases. Here the CDR3 reads CASSSGLAVRGTQYF. The DNA for the CDR3 is TGTGCCAGCAGTAGCGGACTAGCGGTTCGCGGGACCCAGTACTTC.

V is TRBV27 and J is TRBJ1-1; no definite D call. The CDR3 has 14 amino acids. Per the germline V gene, CDR1 is MNHEY and CDR2 is SMNVEV (reference sequence). V lost 4 bases and J 3 bases, leaving 12 bases between the germline ends. The CDR3 loop is CASSSLGADTEAFF. The CDR3 coding sequence is TGTGCCAGCAGTTCTCTTGGTGCGGACACTGAAGCTTTCTTT.

The chain has TRBV29-1 and TRBJ1-4; 8 nucleotides line up with TRBD1. Germline V lookup: CDR1 SQVTM, CDR2 ANQGSEA. Trimming cost V 3 bases and J 3 bases; bases outside gene matches: 3. CDR3 length equals 14 residues. The CDR3 DNA reads as TGCAGCGTTGAGGCAGGGGGCGCTAATGAAAAACTGTTTTTT. Its protein product is CSVEAGGANEKLFF.

The J gene is TRBJ1-5, the V gene TRBV15; D unclear. V was pared by 0 bases and J by 3 bases, with 9 bases between. The CDR3 spans 15 residues. Germline CDR1 LNHNV, CDR2 YYDKDF (reference sequence). Here the CDR3 reads CATSRDLGVNQPQHF. The CDR3, as DNA: TGTGCCACCAGCAGAGATCTGGGCGTCAATCAGCCCCAGCATTTT.

This rearrangement joins TRBV5-6 to TRBJ2-3, with D possibly being TRBD2 (6 bases). Trimming left V 4 bases short and J 3 bases short, with 18 bases between. Germline V gene data show CDR1 as SGHDT and CDR2 as YYEEEE. CDR3 length: 16 residues. The chain's CDR3 is CASSPFRGRRTDTQYF. CDR3 sequence (DNA): TGTGCCAGCAGCCCCTTTCGGGGGAGGCGGACAGATACGCAGTATTTT.

The rearrangement links TRBV19 to TRBJ1-6; D perhaps matches TRBD1 (6 bases). Germline-derived CDR1 and CDR2 are LNHDA and SQIVND (reference sequence). V was cut by 3 bases and J by 13 bases, with 16 bases left in between. The CDR3 extends over 14 amino acids. The CDR3: CASSMGGPRWPLHF. The CDR3, as DNA: TGTGCCAGTAGTATGGGGGGGCCCAGGTGGCCCCTCCACTTT.

The rearrangement uses TRBV6-5 and TRBJ2-1; 11 bases fit TRBD2. This CDR3 spans 15 amino acids. V was clipped by 6 bases and J by 4 bases; unmatched bases: 5. The germline gives CDR1 MNHEY, CDR2 SVGAGI. DNA for the CDR3: TGTGCCAGCAGGCGGACTAGCGGGCCTTACAATGAGCAGTTCTTC. Protein: CASRRTSGPYNEQFF.

In nucleotides, the CDR3 is TGTGCCAGCAGTCTGGGACAGGAAAGCTCCTATAATTCACCCCTCCACTTT. It is translated as CASSLGQESSYNSPLHF. The chain is built from TRBV28 and TRBJ1-6, with 8 bases identical to TRBD1. Looked up from germline, CDR1 is MDHEN and CDR2 is SYDVKM. Trimming removed 5 bases from V and 0 bases from J; junction bases left unmatched: 6. This CDR3 is built from 17 residues.

The chain recombines TRBV28 with TRBJ2-1; 8 nucleotides line up with TRBD2. CDR1 and CDR2 (germline): MDHEN, SYDVKM. The J segment lost 14 bases and the V segment lost 6 bases, leaving 12 bases of the junction unmatched. There are 13 residues in the CDR3. The CDR3 DNA reads TGTGCCAGCAGGGTCCGCCCCGGGACTAGGGAGTTCTTC. This translates into CASRVRPGTREFF.

This clone was picked up one time. The chain uses TRBV27 and TRBJ1-2; TRBD1 matches 11 bases. V was pared by 6 bases and J by 7 bases, with 22 bases of the junction left unmatched. In germline, CDR1 is MNHEY, CDR2 SMNVEV (reference sequence). The CDR3 contains 19 residues. Here the CDR3 DNA reads TGTGCCAGCAGCCTTAACCCCGGACAGGGGGCGCGAATATATCTTGGCTACACCTTC. It specifies CASSLNPGQGARIYLGYTF.

V gene TRBV7-2 combines with J gene TRBJ2-2; 9 bases fit TRBD1. After removal of 2 bases from V and 7 bases from J, the junction contained 14 bases not matched to a gene. The CDR3 covers 18 residues. CDR1 and CDR2 from the germline V gene are SGHTA and FQGNSA. CDR3 sequence: CASSLKLAQGASDGELFF. The CDR3 DNA reads TGTGCCAGCAGCTTAAAGCTAGCACAGGGGGCGTCTGACGGGGAGCTGTTTTTT.

The gene calls are TRBV5-6 and TRBJ2-7, with D possibly TRBD1 on 5 matching bases. This CDR3 has 15 residues. Germline CDR1 reads SGHDT; CDR2 reads YYEEEE. Trimming left V 4 bases short and J 2 bases short, with 16 bases between. The CDR3 region has the DNA TGTGCCAGCAGCCAATGGACACTTCCTACCTACGAGCAGTACTTC. It codes for CASSQWTLPTYEQYF.

The chain recombines TRBV30 with TRBJ1-2; possibly TRBD1 for D (6 bases). Germline CDR1 GTSNPN, CDR2 SVGIG (reference sequence). The CDR3 is made up of 12 amino acids. Trimming removed 0 bases at V and 8 bases at J, with 10 bases between. CDR3 coding DNA: TGTGCCTGGAGTGTGGGACATTTCGGCTACACCTTC. It is translated as CAWSVGHFGYTF.

The V and J genes are TRBV4-3 and TRBJ2-6; no clear D gene. This CDR3 region has 17 residues. CDR1 is LGHNA and CDR2 is YSLEER in the germline V gene. The germline V and J ends were trimmed by 0 bases and 3 bases, with 12 bases remaining between them. The CDR3 DNA follows: TGCGCCAGCAGCCAAGATTTATCCAGGTTTGGGGCCAACGTCCTGACTTTC. This sequence encodes CASSQDLSRFGANVLTF.

This clone was recorded once. This chain joins TRBV11-3 and TRBJ2-2, with D uncertain. Per the germline V gene, CDR1 is SGHNT and CDR2 is YENEEA. Deletions cut 5 bases from V and 7 bases from J, with 8 bases between. The CDR3 is 12 amino acids. The CDR3 coding sequence is TGTGCCAGCAGCCCGTTTAGCGGGGAGCTGTTTTTT. Protein: CASSPFSGELFF.

The CDR3 loop reads CASSQGQGPRAQYF. The CDR3 nucleotides read TGTGCCAGCAGCCAGGGACAGGGGCCCCGTGCCCAGTACTTC. The J gene is TRBJ2-5, the V gene TRBV7-9, with 10 positions matching TRBD1. Germline loops: CDR1 SEHNR, CDR2 FQNEAQ (reference sequence). J gave up 9 bases and V 5 bases, and 9 bases lay outside the gene matches. This CDR3 region has 14 residues.